This TCR beta chain was observed in a study of response to subunit inactivated influenza vaccine. Findings and caveats of the study: The study's authors posited that every seasonal influenza vaccination enlists few new T cells.

Remarks on this clonotype: What it recognizes is unknown.

MiXCR was run by TCRdb on the RT-PCR reads, yielding one entry per CDR3 protein. The sample holds roughly 710,000 distinct CDR3 sequences, less than 15% seen once. The clonotype was recovered from a man between 45 and 60 years old who received an inactivated influenza vaccine. The specimen comprised PBMCs from blood, sampled less than 15 days before vaccination.

The CDR3 loop is CASRPSGQIYNEQFF. The CDR3 DNA reads TGTGCCAGCAGACCATCGGGACAGATCTACAATGAGCAGTTCTTC. The chain couples TRBV11-2 to TRBJ2-1, with TRBD1 matching over 7 bases. V was pared by 6 bases and J by 3 bases, with 8 bases of the junction left unmatched. Germline V gene sequence: CDR1 SGHAT, CDR2 FQNNGV. The CDR3 has 15 amino acids.